This T cell receptor beta chain was captured by sequencing in a study of CD8+ T cells in alopecia areata. Findings and limits, study-wide: Against the mouse data, patients shared TCRs less clearly, possibly for HLA reasons. Scalp samples also yield sequences from resident alphabeta T cells of normal skin.

Extracted RNA was reverse transcribed, and the resulting cDNA served as sequencing template. Libraries were prepared by immunoSEQ multiplex PCR; TCRdb keeps only in-frame clonotypes and omits some of them. The table lists approximately 40,000 clones, roughly 53% of them singletons, with more than 1.5% in the top ten. Researchers sorted CD4+ cells into CD25+CD127- cells for a handful of patients. It was from alopecia areata patients that lesional scalp punch biopsies and peripheral blood were collected. From PBMCs, CD4+ and CD8+ T cells were sorted. In regard to this clone: Its antigen is not known.

The sequenced material came from CD4+ Tregs sorted from blood. This receptor was obtained from a human donor with alopecia areata.

CDR3 DNA: TGTGCCAGCAGCCTCCGGGACAGGGGAACAGATACGCAGTATTTT. Its protein product is CASSLRDRGTDTQYF. V and J are TRBV5-4 and TRBJ2-3, with 10 bases that match TRBD1. CDR3 length: 15 amino acids. The germline CDR1 and CDR2 sequences are SGHNT and YYREEE (reference sequence). V lost 4 bases, J lost 3 bases, and 5 bases stayed unmatched.